The sample holds a few counts of the clone carrying this TCR beta chain. Antigen: not known. The table came from immunoSEQ multiplex PCR; TCRdb's copy has only in-frame clones and leaves some out. The top ten clones hold 4.5% to 6% of a sample with about 100,000 clones, around 87% of them seen once. The sample belongs to a study of T cell responses to AZD1222 COVID-19 vaccine. As for the study in general: Pooling covered second doses at about 4 or about 12 weeks. Overall study findings and caveats: Unmutated variant regions reportedly attract nearly half of all spike-specific TCRs. Donors, mostly white British, included more females; clonal diversity was possibly underestimated.

Sequenced material: peripheral blood, taken on day 0 of AZD1222 vaccination. The source is an adult in good health.

The CDR3 nucleotides are TGTGCCAGCAGCACGGACAGGATTAATGAAAAACTGTTTTTT. Translated, it gives CASSTDRINEKLFF. This chain uses TRBV5-6 with TRBJ1-4, with TRBD1 matching over 7 bases. The germline V gene has CDR1 SGHDT and CDR2 YYEEEE. The trim removed 4 bases at V and 4 bases at J, leaving 4 bases unmatched. The CDR3 loop spans 14 amino acids.